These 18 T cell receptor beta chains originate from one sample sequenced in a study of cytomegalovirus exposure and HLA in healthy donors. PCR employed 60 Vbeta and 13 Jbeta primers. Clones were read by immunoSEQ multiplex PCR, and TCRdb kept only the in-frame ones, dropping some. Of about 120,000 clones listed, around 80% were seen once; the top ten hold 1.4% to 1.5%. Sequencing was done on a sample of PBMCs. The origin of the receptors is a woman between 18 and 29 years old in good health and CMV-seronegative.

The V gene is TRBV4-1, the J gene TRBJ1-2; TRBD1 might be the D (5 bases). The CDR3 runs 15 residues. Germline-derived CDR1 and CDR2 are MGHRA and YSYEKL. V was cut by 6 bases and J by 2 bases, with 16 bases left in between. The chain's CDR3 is CASRPQGLPNYGYTF. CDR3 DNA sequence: TGCGCCAGCAGGCCTCAGGGACTGCCAAACTATGGCTACACCTTC.

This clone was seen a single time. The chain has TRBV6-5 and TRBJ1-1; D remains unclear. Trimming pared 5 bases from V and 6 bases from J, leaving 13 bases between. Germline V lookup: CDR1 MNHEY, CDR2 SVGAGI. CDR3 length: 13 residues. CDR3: CASSDPRGAEAFF. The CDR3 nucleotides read TGTGCCAGCAGTGATCCCCGGGGTGCTGAAGCTTTCTTT.

CDR3 bases: TGTGCCAGCATCCTATGGGGGGACCCATACCAAGAGACCCAGTACTTC. Its translation is CASILWGDPYQETQYF. The rearrangement uses TRBV11-2 and TRBJ2-5, with D perhaps matching TRBD2 (6 bases). This CDR3 is built from 16 residues. The germline V and J ends were trimmed by 7 bases and 0 bases, with 18 bases remaining between them. In germline, CDR1 is SGHAT, CDR2 FQNNGV.

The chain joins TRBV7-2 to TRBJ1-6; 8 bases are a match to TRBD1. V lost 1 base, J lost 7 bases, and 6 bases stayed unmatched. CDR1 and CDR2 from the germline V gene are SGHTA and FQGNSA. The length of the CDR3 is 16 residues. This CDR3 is CASSLDRGIKNSPLHF. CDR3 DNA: TGTGCCAGCAGCTTAGACAGGGGGATCAAGAATTCACCCCTCCACTTT.

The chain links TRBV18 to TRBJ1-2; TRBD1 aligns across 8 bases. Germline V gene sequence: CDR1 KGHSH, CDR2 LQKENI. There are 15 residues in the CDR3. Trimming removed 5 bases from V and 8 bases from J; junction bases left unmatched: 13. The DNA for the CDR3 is TGTGCCAGCTCATCGACGTCGACAGGGGCTGAGGGCTACACCTTC. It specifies CASSSTSTGAEGYTF.

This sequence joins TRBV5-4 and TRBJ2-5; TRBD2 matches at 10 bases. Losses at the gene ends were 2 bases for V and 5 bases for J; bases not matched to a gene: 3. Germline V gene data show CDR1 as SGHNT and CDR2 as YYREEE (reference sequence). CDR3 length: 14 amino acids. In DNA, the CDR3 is TGTGCCAGCAGCTTAGCGGGAGGGCGGGAGACCCAGTACTTC. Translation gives CASSLAGGRETQYF.

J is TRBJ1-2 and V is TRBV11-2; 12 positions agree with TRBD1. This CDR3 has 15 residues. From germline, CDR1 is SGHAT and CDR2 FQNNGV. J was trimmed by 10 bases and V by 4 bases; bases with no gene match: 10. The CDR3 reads CASSSKRGQGADYTF. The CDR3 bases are TGTGCCAGCAGCTCCAAACGGGGACAGGGGGCGGACTACACCTTC.

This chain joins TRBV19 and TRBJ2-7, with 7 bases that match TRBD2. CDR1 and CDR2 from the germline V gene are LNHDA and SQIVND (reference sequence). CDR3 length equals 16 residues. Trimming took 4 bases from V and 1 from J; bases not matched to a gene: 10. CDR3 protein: CASSSSGHDGSYEQYF. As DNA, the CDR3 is TGTGCCAGTAGTAGTAGCGGGCATGACGGGTCCTACGAGCAGTACTTC.

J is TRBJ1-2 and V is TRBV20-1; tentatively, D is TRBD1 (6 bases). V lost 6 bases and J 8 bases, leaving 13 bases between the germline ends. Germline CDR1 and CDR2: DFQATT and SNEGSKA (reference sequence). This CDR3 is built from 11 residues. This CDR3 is CSAGQPQGYTF. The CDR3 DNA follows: TGCAGTGCAGGACAGCCTCAGGGCTACACCTTC.

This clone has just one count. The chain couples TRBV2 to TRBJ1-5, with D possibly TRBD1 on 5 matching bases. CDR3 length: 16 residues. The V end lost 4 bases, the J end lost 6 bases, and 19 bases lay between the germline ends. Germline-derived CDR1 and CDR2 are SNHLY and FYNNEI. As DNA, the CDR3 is TGTGCCAGCAGTGGAAGGTACGGGGACTCGGGTCAGCCCCAGCATTTT. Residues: CASSGRYGDSGQPQHF.

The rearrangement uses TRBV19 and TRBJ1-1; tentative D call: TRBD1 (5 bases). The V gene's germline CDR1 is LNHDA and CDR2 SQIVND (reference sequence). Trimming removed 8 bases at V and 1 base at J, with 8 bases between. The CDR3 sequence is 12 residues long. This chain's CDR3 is CASLQANTEAFF. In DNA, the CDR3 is TGTGCCAGTTTACAGGCGAACACTGAAGCTTTCTTT.

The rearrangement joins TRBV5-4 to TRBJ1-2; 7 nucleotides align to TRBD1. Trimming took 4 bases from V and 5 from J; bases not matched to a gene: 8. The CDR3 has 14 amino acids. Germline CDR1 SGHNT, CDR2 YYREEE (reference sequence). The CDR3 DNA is TGTGCCAGCAGCCAACAGGGGATCCGATATGGCTACACCTTC. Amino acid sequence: CASSQQGIRYGYTF.

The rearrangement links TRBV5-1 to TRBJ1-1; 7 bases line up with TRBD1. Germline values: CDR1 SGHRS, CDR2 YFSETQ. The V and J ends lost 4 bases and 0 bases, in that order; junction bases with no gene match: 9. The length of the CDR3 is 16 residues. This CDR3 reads CASSPETGSMNTEAFF. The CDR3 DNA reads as TGCGCCAGCAGCCCGGAGACAGGGTCTATGAACACTGAAGCTTTCTTT.

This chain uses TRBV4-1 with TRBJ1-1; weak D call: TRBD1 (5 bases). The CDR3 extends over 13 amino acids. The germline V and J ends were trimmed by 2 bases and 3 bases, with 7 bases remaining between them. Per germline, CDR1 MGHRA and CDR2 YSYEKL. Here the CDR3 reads CASSQRQYTEAFF. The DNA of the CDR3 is TGCGCCAGCAGCCAACGACAGTACACTGAAGCTTTCTTT.

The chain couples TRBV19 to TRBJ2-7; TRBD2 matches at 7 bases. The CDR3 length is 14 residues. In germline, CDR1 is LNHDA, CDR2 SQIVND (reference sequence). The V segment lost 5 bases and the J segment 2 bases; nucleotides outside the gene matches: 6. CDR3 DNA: TGTGCCAGTAGTTTTGTAGCGGGCACCTACGAGCAGTACTTC. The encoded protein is CASSFVAGTYEQYF.

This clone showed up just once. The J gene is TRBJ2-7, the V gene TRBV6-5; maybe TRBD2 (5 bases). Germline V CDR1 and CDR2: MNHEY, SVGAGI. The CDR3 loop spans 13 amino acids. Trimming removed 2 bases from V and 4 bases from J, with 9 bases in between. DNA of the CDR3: TGTGCCAGCAGTTACAGTCTAGCTTACGAGCAGTACTTC. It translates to CASSYSLAYEQYF.

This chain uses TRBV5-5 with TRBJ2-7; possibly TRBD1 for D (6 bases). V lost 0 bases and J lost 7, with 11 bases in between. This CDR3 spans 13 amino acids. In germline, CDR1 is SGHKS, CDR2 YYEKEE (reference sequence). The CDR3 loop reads CASSLATGFEQYF. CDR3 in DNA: TGTGCCAGCAGCTTGGCTACAGGGTTTGAGCAGTACTTC.

Here the CDR3 DNA reads TGTGCCACCAGGGACAATACGGCCACCGGCTACACCTTC. Translation: CATRDNTATGYTF. This chain connects TRBV7-2 to TRBJ1-2; tentative D call: TRBD1 (6 bases). With 10 bases removed from V and 8 bases from J, the gap between germline ends came to 20 bases. CDR1 SGHTA and CDR2 FQGNSA come from the germline V gene. The CDR3 consists of 13 residues.